Below are 15 T cell receptor beta chains sequenced from a single sample in a study of blood T cells in healthy people across ages (dated by TCRdb to the mid-2010s). Library construction relied on 5' RACE. Sequencing was carried out with an Illumina HiSeq 2500. A second roughly 6 to 12 cycle PCR used a sample-barcoded 5' primer and a J-beta primer mix. In-frame beta chains were kept once TCRdb had trimmed the public reads at Q25 with fastp and called clones with MiXCR. Entries are consolidated by CDR3 protein sequence, retaining the most common genes and DNA. The sample table shows some 1,500,000 distinct CDR3 sequences, and roughly two fifths are seen once. Of the sample, more than 4% falls within the top ten clones. The sample comprised blood. These receptors were collected from a woman aged 18-29 years in good health.

There are a few counts of this clonotype. The chain is built from TRBV20-1 and TRBJ2-1; D perhaps matches TRBD2 (6 bases). Germline lookup yields CDR1 DFQATT and CDR2 SNEGSKA (reference sequence). The V and J ends lost 0 bases and 2 bases respectively, with 11 bases between them. The CDR3 runs 15 residues. DNA for the CDR3: TGCAGTGCTAGAGAGGAGGGAGGAGCCTACAATGAGCAGTTCTTC. Translating it yields CSAREEGGAYNEQFF.

The chain has TRBV7-8 and TRBJ1-5; TRBD1 agrees at 7 bases. With 2 bases clipped from V and 7 bases from J, the junction kept 5 bases outside the gene matches. Germline V gene sequence: CDR1 SGHVS, CDR2 FQNEAQ. This CDR3 region has 14 residues. The CDR3 region has the DNA TGTGCCAGCAGCTTACTAACAGGGGAACAGCCCCAGCATTTT. It yields the protein CASSLLTGEQPQHF.

The V gene is TRBV3-1, the J gene TRBJ2-4, with 9 nucleotides matching TRBD2. Germline lookup yields CDR1 LGHDT and CDR2 YNNKEL (reference sequence). Trimming removed 1 base from V and 6 bases from J; junction bases left unmatched: 7. The CDR3 is made up of 16 amino acids. CDR3 sequence (DNA): TGTGCCAGCAGCCAAGGTGGGACTAGCCTACTAAACATTCAGTACTTC. Translating it yields CASSQGGTSLLNIQYF.

This clonotype appeared a few times. V usage is TRBV12-3 or TRBV12-4 and J usage is TRBJ2-1, with D unclear. The V gene lost 5 bases and the J gene lost 3 bases, with 14 bases spanning the gap. This CDR3 is built from 15 residues. DNA of the CDR3: TGTGCCAGCAGTCCTGCTAGAATTAGCTACAATGAGCAGTTCTTC. Its protein product is CASSPARISYNEQFF.

About this clonotype itself: Relative to the germline gene, one junction end is altered; a read error may explain this. This sequence joins TRBV6-5 and TRBJ2-7, with D tentatively TRBD2 (6 bases). This CDR3 comprises 14 residues. Germline CDR1 and CDR2: MNHEY and SVGAGI. The CDR3 spells CAGSYSYGGYEQYF. CDR3 nucleotides: TGTGCCGGCAGTTACTCGTACGGGGGCTACGAGCAGTACTTC.

This clonotype was seen more than once but under ten times. The V and J genes are TRBV29-1 and TRBJ2-2, with a possible D match to TRBD1 (6 bases). The CDR3 loop spans 12 amino acids. The germline CDR1 and CDR2 sequences are SQVTM and ANQGSEA. The germline V and J ends were trimmed by 5 bases and 4 bases, with 8 bases remaining between them. The CDR3 region is CSVRGSTGELFF. CDR3 nucleotides: TGCAGCGTTAGGGGGAGCACCGGGGAGCTGTTTTTT.

The table lists this clonotype with a few counts. The V call is TRBV21-1, the J call TRBJ1-2; no DNA check was done on the table's D call, TRBD1. TRBV21-1 has pseudogene status. This CDR3 is 16 amino acids long. CDR3 sequence: CASSNTRGQRQYGYTF. Written as DNA, the CDR3 is TGTGCCAGCAGCAATACTAGGGGACAGAGACAGTATGGCTACACCTTC.

V is TRBV20-1 and J is TRBJ2-7; 10 bases are a match to TRBD2. The germline gives CDR1 DFQATT, CDR2 SNEGSKA (reference sequence). J gave up 5 bases and V 5 bases, and 6 bases lay outside the gene matches. CDR3 length: 13 amino acids. This CDR3 reads CSALSGRGNEQYF. The CDR3 nucleotides read TGCAGTGCTCTGAGCGGGAGGGGCAACGAGCAGTACTTC.

This clonotype was detected a few times. The V call is TRBV20-1, the J call TRBJ2-7, with D perhaps TRBD1 (6 bases). Germline V gene data show CDR1 as DFQATT and CDR2 as SNEGSKA (reference sequence). V lost 6 bases to trimming and J lost 0 bases, with 15 bases between them. The CDR3 consists of 14 residues. The CDR3 spells CSAHSPGHSYEQYF. DNA of the CDR3: TGCAGTGCCCATTCGCCGGGACACTCCTACGAGCAGTACTTC.

This clonotype has more than one count but fewer than ten. The chain combines TRBV29-1 with TRBJ2-5; no clear D gene. Germline assignment: CDR1 SQVTM and CDR2 ANQGSEA. This CDR3 region has 10 residues. V was clipped by 6 bases and J by 3 bases, with 5 bases between them. CDR3 region: CSVLKETQYF. CDR3 sequence (DNA): TGCAGCGTGCTGAAAGAGACCCAGTACTTC. The full variable domain, in which reference TRBV29-1 and TRBJ2-5 provide the parts outside the CDR3, is SAVISQKPSRDICQRGTSLTIQCQVDSQVTMMFWYRQQPGQSLTLIATANQGSEATYESGFVIDKFPISRPNLTFSTLTVSNMSPEDSSIYLCSVLKETQYFGPGTRLLVL.

The chain is built from TRBV15 and TRBJ2-5; D may be TRBD1 or TRBD2 (5 bases each). Trimming cost V 5 bases and J 5 bases, with 18 bases left between them. The CDR3 extends over 15 amino acids. CDR1 and CDR2 from the germline V gene are LNHNV and YYDKDF (reference sequence). The CDR3 reads CATSPRGRVGETQYF. DNA for the CDR3: TGTGCCACCAGCCCGAGGGGCCGGGTAGGGGAGACCCAGTACTTC.

This sequence joins TRBV12-3 or TRBV12-4 and TRBJ2-1; tentative D call: TRBD2 (6 bases). CDR3 size: 16 residues. V lost 8 bases and J lost 1, with 18 bases in between. The CDR3 DNA reads as TGTGCCAGCGCCATTGGGTACCGGGAGTCCTACAATGAGCAGTTCTTC. Its translation: CASAIGYRESYNEQFF.

The chain links TRBV28 to TRBJ1-5; no definite D call. Deletions cut 4 bases from V and 3 bases from J, with 13 bases between. Germline CDR1 MDHEN, CDR2 SYDVKM. This CDR3 is built from 15 residues. CDR3: CASSSGPAINQPQHF. CDR3 nucleotides: TGTGCCAGCAGTTCAGGTCCAGCCATCAATCAGCCCCAGCATTTT.

The chain has TRBV28 and TRBJ2-3; TRBD2 agrees at 14 bases. CDR3 length: 16 amino acids. Germline CDR1 is MDHEN and CDR2 is SYDVKM. The junction had 9 bases not matched to a gene; V was cut back by 6 bases and J by 7 bases. CDR3 in amino acids: CASRLGLAGGNHTQYF. DNA of the CDR3: TGTGCCAGCAGACTCGGACTAGCGGGAGGCAACCATACGCAGTATTTT.

This clonotype came up a few times. The chain joins TRBV7-2 to TRBJ2-3; TRBD2 aligns across 13 bases. The germline gives CDR1 SGHTA, CDR2 FQGNSA. The ends lost 2 bases at V and 0 bases at J; junction bases unmatched: 5. CDR3 length equals 18 residues. The CDR3 loop reads CASSLLRTSGSSTDTQYF. The CDR3 nucleotides read TGTGCCAGCAGCTTACTTCGGACTAGCGGGAGTAGCACAGATACGCAGTATTTT.